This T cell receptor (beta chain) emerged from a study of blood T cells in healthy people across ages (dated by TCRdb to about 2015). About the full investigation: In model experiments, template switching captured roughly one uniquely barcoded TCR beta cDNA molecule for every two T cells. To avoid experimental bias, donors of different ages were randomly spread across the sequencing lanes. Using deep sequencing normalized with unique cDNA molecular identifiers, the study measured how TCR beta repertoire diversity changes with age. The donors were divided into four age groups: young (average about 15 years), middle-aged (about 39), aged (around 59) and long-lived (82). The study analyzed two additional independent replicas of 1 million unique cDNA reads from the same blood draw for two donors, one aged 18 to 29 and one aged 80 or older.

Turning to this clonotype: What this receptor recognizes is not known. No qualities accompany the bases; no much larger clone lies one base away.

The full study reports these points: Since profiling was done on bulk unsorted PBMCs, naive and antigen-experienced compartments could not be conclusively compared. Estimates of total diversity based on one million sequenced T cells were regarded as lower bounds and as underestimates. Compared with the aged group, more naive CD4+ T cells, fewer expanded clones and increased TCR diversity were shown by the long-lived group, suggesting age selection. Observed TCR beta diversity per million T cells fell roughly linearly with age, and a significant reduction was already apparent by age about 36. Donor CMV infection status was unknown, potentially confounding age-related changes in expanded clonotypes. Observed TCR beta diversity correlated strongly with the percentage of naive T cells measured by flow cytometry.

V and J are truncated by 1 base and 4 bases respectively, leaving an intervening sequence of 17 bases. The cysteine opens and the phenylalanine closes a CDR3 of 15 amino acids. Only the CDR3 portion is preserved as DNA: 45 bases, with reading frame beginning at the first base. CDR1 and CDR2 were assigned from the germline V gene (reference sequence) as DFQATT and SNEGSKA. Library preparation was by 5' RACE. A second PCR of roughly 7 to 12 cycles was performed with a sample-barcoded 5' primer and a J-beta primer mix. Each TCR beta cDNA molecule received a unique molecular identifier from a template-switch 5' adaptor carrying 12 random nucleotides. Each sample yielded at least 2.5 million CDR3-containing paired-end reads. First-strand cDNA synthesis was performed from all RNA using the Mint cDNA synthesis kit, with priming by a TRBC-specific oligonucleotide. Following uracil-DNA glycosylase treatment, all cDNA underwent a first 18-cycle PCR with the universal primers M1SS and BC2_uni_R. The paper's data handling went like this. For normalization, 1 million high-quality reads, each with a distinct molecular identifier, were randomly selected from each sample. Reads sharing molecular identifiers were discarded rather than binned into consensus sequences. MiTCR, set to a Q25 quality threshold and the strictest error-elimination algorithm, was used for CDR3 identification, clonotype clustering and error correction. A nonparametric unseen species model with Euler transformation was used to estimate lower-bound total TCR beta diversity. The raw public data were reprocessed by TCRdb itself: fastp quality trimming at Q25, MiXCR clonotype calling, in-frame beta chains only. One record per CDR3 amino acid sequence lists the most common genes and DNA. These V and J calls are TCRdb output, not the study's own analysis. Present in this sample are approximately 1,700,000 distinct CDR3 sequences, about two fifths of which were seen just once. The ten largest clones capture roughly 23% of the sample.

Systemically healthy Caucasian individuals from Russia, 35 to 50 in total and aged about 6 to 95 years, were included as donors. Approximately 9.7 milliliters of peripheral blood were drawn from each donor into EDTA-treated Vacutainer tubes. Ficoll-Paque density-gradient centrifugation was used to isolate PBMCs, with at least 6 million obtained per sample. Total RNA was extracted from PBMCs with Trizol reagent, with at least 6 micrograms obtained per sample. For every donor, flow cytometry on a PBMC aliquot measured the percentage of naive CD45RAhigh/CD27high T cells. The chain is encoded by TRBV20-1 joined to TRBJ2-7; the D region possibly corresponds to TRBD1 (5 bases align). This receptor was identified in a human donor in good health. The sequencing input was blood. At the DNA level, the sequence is TGCAGTGCTAGAGGCGGCGAAGGGGTGACATACGAGCAGTACTTC. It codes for CSARGGEGVTYEQYF.